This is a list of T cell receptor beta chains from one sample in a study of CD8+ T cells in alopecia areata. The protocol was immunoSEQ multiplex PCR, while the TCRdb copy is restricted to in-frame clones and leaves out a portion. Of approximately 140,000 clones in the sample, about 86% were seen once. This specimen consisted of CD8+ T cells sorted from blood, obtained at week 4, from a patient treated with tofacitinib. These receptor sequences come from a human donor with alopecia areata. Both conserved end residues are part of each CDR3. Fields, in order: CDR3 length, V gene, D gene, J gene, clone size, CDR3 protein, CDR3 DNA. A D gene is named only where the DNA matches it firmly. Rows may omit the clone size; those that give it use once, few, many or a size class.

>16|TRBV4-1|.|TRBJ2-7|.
CASSQDHVAVTYEQYF
TGCGCCAGCAGCCAGGACCACGTGGCGGTAACCTACGAGCAGTACTTC
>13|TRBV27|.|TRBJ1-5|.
CASAVVGFGPQHF
TGTGCCAGCGCCGTGGTTGGCTTCGGGCCCCAGCATTTT
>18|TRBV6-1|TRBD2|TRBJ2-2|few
CASSDPSGGQTNTGELFF
TGTGCCAGCAGTGATCCTAGCGGGGGCCAAACGAACACCGGGGAGCTGTTTTTT
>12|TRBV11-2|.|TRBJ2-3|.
CASSLRVDTQYF
TGTGCCAGCAGCCTCCGAGTGGATACGCAGTATTTT
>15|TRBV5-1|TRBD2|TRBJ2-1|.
CASSWIRLADNEQFF
TGCGCCAGCAGCTGGATTCGGCTAGCGGACAATGAGCAGTTCTTC
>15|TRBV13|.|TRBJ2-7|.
CASSQDAGPIYEQYF
TGTGCCAGCAGCCAAGATGCAGGGCCCATCTACGAGCAGTACTTC
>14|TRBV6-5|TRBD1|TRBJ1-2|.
CASSYGTGGSGYTF
TGTGCCAGCAGTTACGGGACAGGGGGCTCTGGCTACACCTTC
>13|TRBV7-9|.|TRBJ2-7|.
CASRDRDNYEQYF
TGTGCCAGCAGAGACCGGGACAACTACGAGCAGTACTTC
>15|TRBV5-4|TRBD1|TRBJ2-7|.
CASSSNGQGASEQYF
TGTGCCAGCAGCTCGAATGGACAGGGGGCCAGCGAGCAGTACTTC
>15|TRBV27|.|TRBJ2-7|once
CASSIEEGKGYEQYF
TGTGCCAGCAGCATCGAGGAAGGGAAGGGGTACGAGCAGTACTTC
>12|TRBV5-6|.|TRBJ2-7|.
CASSNDTYEQYF
TGTGCCAGCAGCAACGACACCTACGAGCAGTACTTC
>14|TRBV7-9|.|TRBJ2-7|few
CASSLPTPSYEQYF
TGTGCCAGCAGCTTACCTACACCGTCCTACGAGCAGTACTTC
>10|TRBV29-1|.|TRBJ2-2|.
CSVDNGELFF
TGCAGCGTTGACAACGGGGAGCTGTTTTTT
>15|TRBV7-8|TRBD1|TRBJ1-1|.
CASSLRDRVDTEAFF
TGTGCCAGCAGCTTGCGGGACAGGGTGGACACTGAAGCTTTCTTT
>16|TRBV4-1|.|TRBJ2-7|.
CASSQGTSGSSDEQYF
TGCGCCAGCAGCCAAGGGACTTCCGGGAGTAGCGACGAGCAGTACTTC
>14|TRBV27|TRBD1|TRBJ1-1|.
CASSLTQGYTEAFF
TGTGCCAGCAGTTTAACACAGGGGTACACTGAAGCTTTCTTT
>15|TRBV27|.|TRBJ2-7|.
CASSPSLGASYEQYF
TGTGCCAGCAGCCCCTCCTTGGGGGCCTCCTACGAGCAGTACTTC
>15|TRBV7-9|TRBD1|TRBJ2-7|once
CASSGGQLPSYEQYF
TGTGCCAGCAGCGGGGGACAGCTACCTTCCTACGAGCAGTACTTC
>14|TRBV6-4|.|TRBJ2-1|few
CASSAPGAGDEQFF
TGTGCCAGCAGTGCCCCGGGGGCCGGAGATGAGCAGTTCTTC
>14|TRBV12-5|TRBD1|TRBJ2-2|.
CASGSGDRVWELFF
TGTGCTAGTGGTTCTGGGGACAGGGTTTGGGAGCTGTTTTTT
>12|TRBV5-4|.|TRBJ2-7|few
CASSFWGSEQYF
TGTGCCAGCAGCTTTTGGGGGTCCGAGCAGTACTTC
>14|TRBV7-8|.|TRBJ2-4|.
CASSSYSGGNIQYF
TGTGCCAGCAGCTCCTATTCGGGGGGCAACATTCAGTACTTC
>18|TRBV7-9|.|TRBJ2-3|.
CASSSPDSQLASTDTQYF
TGTGCCAGCAGCTCTCCGGACAGTCAACTAGCTAGCACAGATACGCAGTATTTT
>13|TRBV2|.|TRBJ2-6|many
CASLASGANVLTF
TGTGCCAGCCTGGCCTCTGGGGCCAACGTCCTGACTTTC
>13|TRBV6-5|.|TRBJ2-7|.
CASSYSRGYEQYF
TGTGCCAGCAGTTACTCTCGGGGGTACGAGCAGTACTTC
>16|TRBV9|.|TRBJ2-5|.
CASSVEDGGLQETQYF
TGTGCCAGCAGCGTAGAGGATGGTGGGCTCCAAGAGACCCAGTACTTC
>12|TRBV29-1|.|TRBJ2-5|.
CSVEGLQETQYF
TGCAGCGTGGAGGGACTGCAAGAGACCCAGTACTTC
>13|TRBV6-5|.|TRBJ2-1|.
CASSYSLYNEQFF
TGTGCCAGCAGTTACAGTCTCTACAATGAGCAGTTCTTC
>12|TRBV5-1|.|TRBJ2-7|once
CASSLESGEQYF
TGCGCCAGCAGCTTGGAAAGCGGCGAGCAGTACTTC
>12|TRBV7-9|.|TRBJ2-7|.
CASSLGMAEQYF
TGTGCCAGCAGCTTAGGGATGGCTGAGCAGTACTTC
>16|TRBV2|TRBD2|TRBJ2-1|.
CASTDLAGSSYNEQFF
TGTGCCAGCACGGATTTAGCGGGGAGCTCCTACAATGAGCAGTTCTTC
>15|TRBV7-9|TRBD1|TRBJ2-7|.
CASSSGQGPSYEQYF
TGTGCCAGCAGCTCTGGACAGGGGCCCTCCTACGAGCAGTACTTC
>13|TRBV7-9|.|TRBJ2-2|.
CASSLTGTGELFF
TGTGCCAGCAGCTTAACAGGAACCGGGGAGCTGTTTTTT
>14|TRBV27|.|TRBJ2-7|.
CASSLWQGSYEQYF
TGTGCCAGCAGTTTGTGGCAGGGGTCCTACGAGCAGTACTTC
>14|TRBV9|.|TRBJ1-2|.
CASSGGGVGYGYTF
TGTGCCAGCAGCGGAGGGGGTGTGGGCTATGGCTACACCTTC
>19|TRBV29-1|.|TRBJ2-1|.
CSVEGQVPALGWSYNEQLF
TGCAGCGTTGAAGGACAGGTGCCCGCCCTTGGGTGGTCCTACAATGAGCAGCTCTTC
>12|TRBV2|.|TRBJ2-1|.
CASSTGEDAQFF
TGTGCCAGCAGTACAGGGGAGGATGCGCAGTTCTTC
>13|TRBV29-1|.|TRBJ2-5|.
CSVDEMGLATQYF
TGCAGCGTTGATGAAATGGGGCTGGCGACCCAGTACTTC
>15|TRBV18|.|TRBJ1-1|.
CASSPEGSSNTEAFF
TGTGCCAGCTCACCCGAGGGCAGCTCGAACACTGAAGCTTTCTTT
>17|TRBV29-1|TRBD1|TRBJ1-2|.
CSVGHDAGTGEGYGYTF
TGCAGCGTTGGACATGACGCCGGGACAGGGGAGGGCTATGGCTACACCTTC
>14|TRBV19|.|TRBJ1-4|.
CASSFLYHDGNAVF
TGTGCCAGTAGTTTCCTGTACCACGACGGAAATGCGGTTTTT
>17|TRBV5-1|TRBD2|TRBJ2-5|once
CASSWGTSGGYQETQYF
TGCGCCAGCAGCTGGGGGACTAGCGGGGGATACCAAGAGACCCAGTACTTC
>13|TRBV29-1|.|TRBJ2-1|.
CSVEVPLYNEQFF
TGCAGCGTTGAAGTACCACTCTACAATGAGCAGTTCTTC
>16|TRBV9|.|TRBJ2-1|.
CASSPPSGDSYNEQFF
TGTGCCAGCAGCCCTCCTTCAGGGGACTCCTACAATGAGCAGTTCTTC
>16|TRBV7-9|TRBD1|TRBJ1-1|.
CASSKAPGQENTEAFF
TGTGCCAGCAGCAAAGCCCCGGGACAGGAGAACACTGAAGCTTTCTTT